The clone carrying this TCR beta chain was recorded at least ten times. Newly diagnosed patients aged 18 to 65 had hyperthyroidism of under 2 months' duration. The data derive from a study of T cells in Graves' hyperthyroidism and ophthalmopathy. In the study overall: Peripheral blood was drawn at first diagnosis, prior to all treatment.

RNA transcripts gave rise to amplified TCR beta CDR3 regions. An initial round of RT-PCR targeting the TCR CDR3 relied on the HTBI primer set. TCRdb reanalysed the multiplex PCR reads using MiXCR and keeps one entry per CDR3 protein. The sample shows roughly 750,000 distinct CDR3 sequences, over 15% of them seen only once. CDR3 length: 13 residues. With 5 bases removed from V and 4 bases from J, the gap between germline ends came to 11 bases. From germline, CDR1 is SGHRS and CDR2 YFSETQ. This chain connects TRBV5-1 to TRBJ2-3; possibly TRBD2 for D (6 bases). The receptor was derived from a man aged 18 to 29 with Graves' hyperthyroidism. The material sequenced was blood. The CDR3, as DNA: TGCGCCAGCAGTCGGGGGAAGGCAGATACGCAGTATTTT. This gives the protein CASSRGKADTQYF.